This passage covers 7 T cell receptor beta chains from one sample sequenced in a study of technical replicates of blood from several donors. Sequencing was performed with immunoSEQ multiplex PCR; in TCRdb, only in-frame clones are kept and a portion is missing. The profile shows 73,000 or so clones, 90% to 95% of them singletons. The sample was T cells isolated from PBMCs. All receptors come from a human donor in good health.

This chain uses TRBV2 with TRBJ2-5, with 14 bases fitting TRBD2. Germline CDR1 SNHLY, CDR2 FYNNEI. The ends lost 4 bases at V and 5 bases at J; junction bases unmatched: 0. There are 14 residues in the CDR3. The CDR3 loop is CASSGLAGGETQYF. In DNA form, the CDR3 reads TGTGCCAGCAGTGGACTAGCGGGAGGGGAGACCCAGTACTTC. The whole variable domain, remainder taken from reference TRBV2 and TRBJ2-5, is EPEVTQTPSHQVTQMGQEVILRCVPISNHLYFYWYRQILGQKVEFLVSFYNNEISEKSEIFDDQFSVERPDGSNFTLKIRSTKLEDSAMYFCASSGLAGGETQYFGPGTRLLVL.

CDR3 DNA: TGTGCCAGCAGCCTGGTGGGACAGATAATTCATACCGGGGAGCTGTTTTTT. Translation: CASSLVGQIIHTGELFF. The rearrangement joins TRBV28 to TRBJ2-2, with 7 bases that match TRBD1. V shed 6 bases and J 5 bases; nucleotides not matched to a gene: 15. Germline CDR1 reads MDHEN; CDR2 reads SYDVKM. The CDR3 covers 17 residues.

This chain joins TRBV10-1 and TRBJ2-5; TRBD1 matches 8 bases. The CDR3 contains 14 residues. V was pared by 6 bases and J by 5 bases, with 8 bases of the junction left unmatched. Germline V gene lookup returns CDR1 WNHNN and CDR2 SYGVQD (reference sequence). CDR3 residues: CASRPPDRDETQYF. CDR3 nucleotide sequence: TGCGCCAGCAGACCGCCGGACAGGGATGAGACCCAGTACTTC.

The rearrangement links TRBV27 to TRBJ1-1, with D possibly TRBD1 on 5 matching bases. The V gene lost 2 bases and the J gene lost 5 bases, with 18 bases spanning the gap. Germline loops: CDR1 MNHEY, CDR2 SMNVEV (reference sequence). The CDR3 runs 16 residues. The CDR3 loop reads CASSLGGALLITEAFF. CDR3 nucleotide sequence: TGTGCCAGCAGTTTAGGTGGGGCGCTACTAATTACTGAAGCTTTCTTT.

The chain combines TRBV11-2 with TRBJ2-7; 9 nucleotides match TRBD1. The CDR3 totals 15 residues. V lost 0 bases and J lost 5; bases outside the gene matches: 5. Germline assignment: CDR1 SGHAT and CDR2 FQNNGV. The CDR3 DNA reads as TGTGCCAGCAGCTTAGAGGGGACAGGGTTCCACGAGCAGTACTTC. Protein: CASSLEGTGFHEQYF.

The chain recombines TRBV28 with TRBJ1-3; D might be TRBD1 (6 bases). The CDR3 sequence is 16 residues long. The germline V gene encodes CDR1 MDHEN and CDR2 SYDVKM. Trimming removed 4 bases at V and 4 bases at J, with 17 bases between. CDR3 region: CASSSHGTLAGNTIYF. In DNA form, the CDR3 reads TGTGCCAGCAGTTCCCATGGGACACTCGCGGGAAACACCATATATTTT.

This chain connects TRBV2 to TRBJ1-6; the D is unclear. V was shortened by 2 bases and J by 9 bases, with 5 bases between the two germline ends. This CDR3 is 12 amino acids long. Germline-derived CDR1 and CDR2 are SNHLY and FYNNEI. The CDR3 nucleotides read TGTGCCAGCAGTGAACCGGGTTCACCCCTCCACTTT. Protein sequence: CASSEPGSPLHF.